This paragraph covers one TCR beta chain sequence. The clone's antigen remains unknown. Per-base quality was not reported, and no clone a single base away is much larger than it. TCRbeta CDR3 regions were amplified from genomic DNA using the immunoSEQ Assay, a bias-controlled multiplex PCR. On the study's bioinformatics: The number of nucleated cells in each sample was estimated from the amplification of reference gene primers within the assay. To quantify the absolute abundance of each unique TCRbeta CDR3 rearrangement, sequence reads were collapsed and filtered. For each sample, productive Simpson clonality was calculated as the square root of Simpson's diversity index over productive rearrangements. The table comes from immuneACCESS by way of TCRdb, which keeps in-frame sequences with V and J called. Part of the clones is missing from these tables; in studies checked, under half for an unresolved V gene and the rest for unknown reasons. That table supplies the V and J calls and clone size; D and trimming were determined from the DNA. The sample table lists 70,000 to 85,000 clones, roughly four fifths of them with a count of one. The top ten clones comprise around 9.3% of the sample.

The sample comes from a study of blood T cell repertoires in COVID-19 (dated by TCRdb to the early 2020s). Concerning the study at large: Samples from collaborators originated in the United States, Italy and Spain and spanned both the acute and convalescent phases of COVID-19. The material from the prospective study consisted of cDNA or gDNA derived from T cells, B-cell-depleted T cells, or PBMCs. Deeply sampled blood TCRbeta repertoires from subjects exposed to, actively infected with, or recovered from COVID-19 were included in the dataset. The repertoires were released in a freely available public database meant as a resource for research on the immune response to SARS-CoV-2. The samples were drawn from the first 160 participants of the ongoing ImmuneRACE study and from 1,254 subjects provided by 6 global collaborators. The sample metadata nearly always contained a de-identified subject ID, COVID-19 status, age in years and sex. Where available, HLA class I and class II types were obtained from metadata supplied by the sample provider rather than from assay-based typing.

As encoded in the germline V gene (reference sequence), CDR1 is SEHNR while CDR2 is FQNEAQ. V gives up 4 bases and J gives up 4 bases, and the segment between their germline ends measures 7 bases. Its CDR3 holds 12 amino acids, cysteine through phenylalanine. CDR3 DNA only is kept here, 36 bases in frame from base 1. Whole blood was collected in K2EDTA tubes by collaborating institutions according to the institutions' own protocols. For TCRbeta analysis, collaborators shipped samples in one of three forms: frozen whole blood, isolated PBMCs, or DNA extracted from either of those sample types. The paper's findings and limits, for the study overall: How much clinical and demographic metadata was included differed by source and by participant, and the metadata was provided uncurated.

The source is a man aged 55-75 years with acute or convalescent COVID-19. Recombination connected TRBV7-9 to TRBJ2-5, with the D segment identity uncertain. What was sequenced was peripheral blood. The nucleotide sequence reads TGTGCCAGCAGCTATTCAGGAGAGACCCAGTACTTC. Translated, this is CASSYSGETQYF.